Presented here are 24 T cell receptor beta chains from one specimen sequenced in a study of T-cell reconstitution after alpha-beta-depleted transplantation in children. For these receptors, no antigen is known. During its preparation, the TCRbeta library received unique molecular identifiers. In TCRdb, the PCR reads were re-called with MiXCR into one record per CDR3 protein. The sample consists of some 300,000 distinct CDR3 sequences, over 7.5% of them appearing once. Findings and caveats of the study: It was newly produced T cells that mostly accounted for T-cell counts and diversity one year after transplant.

Sequencing used peripheral blood, obtained 360 days after TCRalphabeta/CD19-depleted stem cell transplant. All receptors come from a female patient aged 2-10 years who had a stem cell transplant for Fanconi anemia, so the T cells may come from the graft donor.

In this sample, this clonotype turned up many times. The V and J genes are TRBV20-1 and TRBJ2-7, with TRBD1 matching over 7 bases. The CDR3 runs to 14 residues. The germline V gene has CDR1 DFQATT and CDR2 SNEGSKA (reference sequence). J gave up 4 bases and V 6 bases, and 12 bases lay outside the gene matches. This CDR3 is CSAPDRSPFYEQYF. DNA of the CDR3: TGCAGTGCGCCGGACAGGTCCCCTTTTTACGAGCAGTACTTC.

This clonotype was picked up many times. This rearrangement joins TRBV29-1 to TRBJ1-5; the D gene is possibly TRBD1 (6 bases). V was clipped by 8 bases and J by 9 bases, with 20 bases between them. Germline CDR1 reads SQVTM; CDR2 reads ANQGSEA. The CDR3 is made up of 13 amino acids. CDR3 loop: CSPKRGGRGPQHF. The CDR3, as DNA: TGCAGCCCCAAAAGGGGGGGGCGTGGGCCCCAGCATTTT. Filled out from reference TRBV29-1 and TRBJ1-5, the complete variable domain reads SAVISQKPSRDICQRGTSLTIQCQVDSQVTMMFWYRQQPGQSLTLIATANQGSEATYESGFVIDKFPISRPNLTFSTLTVSNMSPEDSSIYLCSPKRGGRGPQHFGDGTRLSIL.

This clonotype was detected many times. The chain carries TRBV15 and TRBJ1-1; 7 bases match TRBD1. V trimming: 0 bases; J trimming: 5 bases; junction bases outside the gene matches: 0. CDR3 length: 13 residues. The germline V gene has CDR1 LNHNV and CDR2 YYDKDF (reference sequence). CDR3 bases: TGTGCCACCAGCAGAGAACAGGGGACTGAAGCTTTCTTT. Its protein product is CATSREQGTEAFF.

A few counts support this clonotype. The V call is TRBV15, the J call TRBJ1-1; D not certain. CDR3 length: 13 residues. Trimming stripped 0 bases from V and 6 bases from J, with 8 bases between. CDR1 and CDR2 from the germline V gene are LNHNV and YYDKDF (reference sequence). The CDR3 sequence is CATSRDLLSEAFF. The CDR3 DNA sequence: TGTGCCACCAGCAGAGATTTGCTTTCTGAAGCTTTCTTT.

In this sample, this clonotype turned up a few times. J is TRBJ2-1 and V is TRBV4-2; 8 nucleotides line up with TRBD1. The germline V gene encodes CDR1 LGHNA and CDR2 YNFKEQ. The V and J ends lost 1 base and 10 bases, in that order; junction bases with no gene match: 3. The CDR3 is 13 amino acids. The CDR3 sequence is CASSQVGTGEQFF. CDR3 sequence (DNA): TGTGCCAGCAGCCAAGTGGGGACAGGCGAGCAGTTCTTC.

The table lists this clonotype with many counts. This chain connects TRBV7-9 to TRBJ2-5, with 7 positions matching TRBD1. There are 13 residues in the CDR3. J was trimmed by 4 bases and V by 4 bases; bases with no gene match: 3. The germline V gene has CDR1 SEHNR and CDR2 FQNEAQ (reference sequence). The CDR3 nucleotides are TGTGCCAGCAGCTCCCGACAGGGAGAGACCCAGTACTTC. It encodes CASSSRQGETQYF.

The chain links TRBV7-2 to TRBJ1-4; tentative D call: TRBD1 (5 bases). V dropped 1 base and J dropped 4 bases, with 10 bases sitting between them. This CDR3 is 15 amino acids long. Germline V gives CDR1 SGHTA, CDR2 FQGNSA. The CDR3 bases are TGTGCCAGCAGCTTAGGAGGCAGGGATAATGAAAAACTGTTTTTT. Its translation is CASSLGGRDNEKLFF.

This clonotype was recorded a few times. The V gene is TRBV20-1, the J gene TRBJ2-2; possibly TRBD1 or TRBD2 for D (6 bases each). Germline values: CDR1 DFQATT, CDR2 SNEGSKA (reference sequence). Trimming shortened V by 1 base and J by 3 bases, and 12 bases separated the two germline ends. This CDR3 is 15 amino acids long. The CDR3 coding sequence is TGCAGTGCTAGAGGGGGGGCGAGTCACACCGGGGAGCTGTTTTTT. Protein sequence: CSARGGASHTGELFF.

This clonotype was seen more than once but under ten times. The chain employs TRBV5-1 and TRBJ2-1; tentatively, D is TRBD1 (5 bases). This CDR3 has 15 amino acids. Per germline, CDR1 SGHRS and CDR2 YFSETQ. V was clipped by 4 bases and J by 0 bases, with 11 bases between them. The CDR3 nucleotides are TGCGCCAGCAGCGAGAGGACATCCTCCTACAATGAGCAGTTCTTC. The encoded protein is CASSERTSSYNEQFF.

This chain connects TRBV4-2 to TRBJ1-3; D not certain. Between the trimmed V and J ends, which lost 0 bases and 4 bases, there was a span of 13 bases. The CDR3 spans 16 residues. Germline CDR1 and CDR2: LGHNA and YNFKEQ. Written as DNA, the CDR3 is TGTGCCAGCAGCCAAGACCTCCGCACTATAGGAAACACCATATATTTT. This gives the protein CASSQDLRTIGNTIYF.

The chain couples TRBV9 to TRBJ1-6; perhaps TRBD1 as D (6 bases). V dropped 2 bases and J dropped 9 bases, with 15 bases sitting between them. The germline V gene has CDR1 SGDLS and CDR2 YYNGEE. This CDR3 is built from 15 residues. The CDR3 sequence: CASSVSDRLFSPLHF. CDR3 nucleotides: TGTGCCAGCAGCGTTTCGGACAGACTTTTTTCACCCCTCCACTTT.

At least ten counts were recorded for this clonotype. The rearrangement uses TRBV12-3 or TRBV12-4 and TRBJ2-5; D could derive from TRBD1 or TRBD2 (5 bases each). This CDR3 comprises 13 residues. V gave up 8 bases and J gave up 4 bases, with 14 bases separating them. Here the CDR3 DNA reads TGTGCCAGCGGAGGTGGGGCGGCAGAGACCCAGTACTTC. It codes for CASGGGAAETQYF.

This clonotype was recorded at least ten times. The chain combines TRBV20-1 with TRBJ1-4, with D tentatively TRBD1 (6 bases). CDR1 and CDR2 (germline): DFQATT, SNEGSKA (reference sequence). CDR3 length: 14 residues. V lost 6 bases, J lost 5 bases, and 16 bases lay in between. The CDR3 is CSADYSGVNEKLFF. In nucleotides, the CDR3 is TGCAGTGCCGATTACTCAGGGGTGAATGAAAAACTGTTTTTT.

This clonotype was observed many times. The chain is built from TRBV20-1 and TRBJ2-1; D is unclear. Per germline, CDR1 DFQATT and CDR2 SNEGSKA (reference sequence). V lost 5 bases and J 0 bases, leaving 11 bases between the germline ends. The CDR3 extends over 14 amino acids. The CDR3 DNA follows: TGCAGTGCTGCATCCCCGAGCTCCTACAATGAGCAGTTCTTC. This codes for CSAASPSSYNEQFF.

The CDR3, as DNA: TGTGCCAGCAGCCAAGATGGGGGCAGTTTCTATGGCTACACCTTC. As protein: CASSQDGGSFYGYTF. The rearrangement uses TRBV3-1 and TRBJ1-2; D might be TRBD1 (6 bases). CDR3 length: 15 residues. CDR1 and CDR2 from the germline V gene are LGHDT and YNNKEL (reference sequence). V lost 0 bases and J lost 4, with 12 bases in between.

This clonotype was observed at least ten times. The rearrangement joins TRBV20-1 to TRBJ2-3; 11 nucleotides align to TRBD2. Germline V gene lookup returns CDR1 DFQATT and CDR2 SNEGSKA (reference sequence). With 1 base clipped from V and 4 bases from J, the junction kept 1 base outside the gene matches. The CDR3 extends over 14 amino acids. The CDR3 protein is CSARGLAGPDTQYF. The CDR3 DNA reads TGCAGTGCTAGAGGACTAGCGGGACCAGATACGCAGTATTTT.

V is TRBV2 and J is TRBJ2-3; 8 nucleotides match TRBD2. V gave up 7 bases and J gave up 0 bases; unmatched junction bases: 12. Per germline, CDR1 SNHLY and CDR2 FYNNEI. The CDR3 contains 17 residues. Here the CDR3 reads CASNPAGVTSSTDTQYF. CDR3 in DNA: TGTGCCAGCAATCCAGCGGGGGTAACCTCTAGCACAGATACGCAGTATTTT.

The chain couples TRBV4-2 to TRBJ2-5; D gene ambiguous. The germline CDR1 and CDR2 sequences are LGHNA and YNFKEQ. The V gene lost 4 bases and the J gene lost 2 bases, with 8 bases spanning the gap. The CDR3 is 13 amino acids. DNA of the CDR3: TGTGCCAGCAGCCTAATACCGCAAGAGACCCAGTACTTC. It encodes CASSLIPQETQYF.

This clonotype has a count of ten or more. The rearrangement links TRBV7-2 to TRBJ2-3; D tentatively fits TRBD1 or TRBD2 (5 bases each). V was trimmed by 5 bases and J by 3 bases, leaving 12 bases between them. CDR1 and CDR2 from the germline V gene are SGHTA and FQGNSA. The CDR3 extends over 14 amino acids. This chain's CDR3 is CASSSQGGTDTQYF. For the CDR3, the DNA is TGTGCCAGCAGCAGCCAGGGCGGGACAGATACGCAGTATTTT.

This clonotype has ten or more counts. The V call is TRBV5-1, the J call TRBJ1-1, with a possible D match to TRBD1 (5 bases). The V and J ends lost 3 bases and 6 bases respectively, with 9 bases between them. Germline CDR1 and CDR2: SGHRS and YFSETQ. This CDR3 has 12 residues. The CDR3: CASSYGGSEAFF. In DNA form, the CDR3 reads TGCGCCAGCAGCTACGGGGGGTCTGAAGCTTTCTTT.

A few counts support this clonotype. The rearrangement uses TRBV9 and TRBJ2-7; 8 nucleotides agree with TRBD1. The germline V gene has CDR1 SGDLS and CDR2 YYNGEE. The CDR3 is 15 amino acids. The junction had 9 bases not matched to a gene; V was cut back by 0 bases and J by 7 bases. CDR3 region: CASSVGAGGSGEQYF. For the CDR3, the DNA is TGTGCCAGCAGCGTAGGTGCAGGGGGCTCGGGGGAGCAGTACTTC. Full variable domain (outside the CDR3, taken from reference TRBV9 and TRBJ2-7): DSGVTQTPKHLITATGQRVTLRCSPRSGDLSVYWYQQSLDQGLQFLIQYYNGEERAKGNILERFSAQQFPDLHSELNLSSLELGDSALYFCASSVGAGGSGEQYFGPGTRLTVT.

The rearrangement uses TRBV28 and TRBJ2-7; possible D gene TRBD1, 6 bases. This CDR3 contains 16 residues. V was trimmed by 6 bases and J by 3 bases, leaving 21 bases between them. Germline V gene lookup returns CDR1 MDHEN and CDR2 SYDVKM. DNA for the CDR3: TGTGCCAGCAGGCACCCCGGACAGAGTTATTACTACGAGCAGTACTTC. Its protein is CASRHPGQSYYYEQYF.

This chain joins TRBV20-1 and TRBJ2-1, with D perhaps matching TRBD1 (5 bases). The CDR3 sequence is 13 residues long. V lost 3 bases, J lost 8 bases, and 14 bases lay in between. Germline assignment: CDR1 DFQATT and CDR2 SNEGSKA (reference sequence). CDR3: CSARGDQGYEQFF. CDR3 DNA: TGCAGTGCTAGGGGCGATCAGGGTTATGAGCAGTTCTTC.

This clonotype showed up just a few times. The CDR3 spells CASSSSGVGLGKNIQYF. The CDR3 nucleotides are TGTGCCAGCAGTTCTTCAGGGGTCGGTTTAGGCAAAAACATTCAGTACTTC. The chain joins TRBV2 to TRBJ2-4; D might be TRBD1 (6 bases). CDR1 and CDR2 (germline): SNHLY, FYNNEI. The CDR3 runs to 17 residues. With 5 bases removed from V and 3 bases from J, the gap between germline ends came to 20 bases.